One TCR beta chain is described in this entry. What it binds is not known. These data belong to a study of cytomegalovirus exposure and HLA in healthy donors. Study observations and caveats: By HLA locus, TCR association rates varied in a later analysis, with DRB1 showing the most and HLA-C the fewest. Near-uniform donor sequencing depth was presumed by presence/absence analyses.

The CDR3 has 15 amino acids. Germline CDR1 SGHNT, CDR2 YYREEE (reference sequence). Trimming took off 2 bases at V and 2 bases at J, with 12 bases between the two ends. The PCR employed 60 Vbeta primers together with 13 Jbeta primers. Using immunoSEQ multiplex PCR, the repertoire was profiled, and TCRdb retains in-frame clones only, with some absent. The sample carries under 150,000 clones, around 73% recorded once. This receptor was taken from a woman aged 30 to 39 in good health and CMV-seropositive. The chain has TRBV5-4 and TRBJ2-3, with D perhaps TRBD2 (5 bases). The material sequenced was PBMCs. The CDR3 nucleotides are TGTGCCAGCAGCTTTGGGCTAGCCTCCACAGATACGCAGTATTTT. Translated: CASSFGLASTDTQYF.